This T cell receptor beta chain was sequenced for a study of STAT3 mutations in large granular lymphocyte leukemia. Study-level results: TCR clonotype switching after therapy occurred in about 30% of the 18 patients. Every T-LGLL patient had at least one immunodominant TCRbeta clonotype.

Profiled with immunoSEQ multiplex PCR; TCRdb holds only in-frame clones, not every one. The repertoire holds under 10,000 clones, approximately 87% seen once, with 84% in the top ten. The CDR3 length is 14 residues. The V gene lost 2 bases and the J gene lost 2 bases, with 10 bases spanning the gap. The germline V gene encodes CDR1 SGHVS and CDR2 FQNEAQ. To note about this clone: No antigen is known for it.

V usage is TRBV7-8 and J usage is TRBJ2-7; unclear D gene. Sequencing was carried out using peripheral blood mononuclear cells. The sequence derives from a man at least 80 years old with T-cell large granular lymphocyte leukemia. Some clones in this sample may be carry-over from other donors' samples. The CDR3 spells CASSLLPGAYEQYF. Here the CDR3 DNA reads TGTGCCAGCAGCTTATTACCAGGCGCCTACGAGCAGTACTTC.